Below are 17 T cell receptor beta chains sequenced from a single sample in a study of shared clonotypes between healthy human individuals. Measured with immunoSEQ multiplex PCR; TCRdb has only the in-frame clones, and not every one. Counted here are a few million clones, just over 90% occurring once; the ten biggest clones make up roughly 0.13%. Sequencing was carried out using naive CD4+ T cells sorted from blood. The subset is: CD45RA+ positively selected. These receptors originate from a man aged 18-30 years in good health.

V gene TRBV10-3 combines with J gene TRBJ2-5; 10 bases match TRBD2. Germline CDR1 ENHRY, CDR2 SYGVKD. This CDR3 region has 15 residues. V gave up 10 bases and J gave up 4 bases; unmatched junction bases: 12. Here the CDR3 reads CATRDPSGRGETQYF. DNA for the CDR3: TGTGCCACTCGGGACCCGAGCGGGAGGGGAGAGACCCAGTACTTC.

The CDR3 is CASSETGTGYGYTF. In DNA form, the CDR3 reads TGTGCCAGCAGTGAAACCGGGACAGGATATGGCTACACCTTC. The chain links TRBV6-1 to TRBJ1-2, with TRBD1 matching 8 bases. This CDR3 has 14 residues. V lost 2 bases, J lost 5 bases, and 4 bases stayed unmatched. The germline gives CDR1 MNHNS, CDR2 SASEGT.

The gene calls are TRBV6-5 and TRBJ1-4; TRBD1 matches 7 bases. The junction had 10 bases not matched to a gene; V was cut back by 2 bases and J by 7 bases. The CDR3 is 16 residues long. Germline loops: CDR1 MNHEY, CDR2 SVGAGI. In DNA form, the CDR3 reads TGTGCCAGCAGTTACGGGTCAGGGGGGCGGAGTGAAAAACTGTTTTTT. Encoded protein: CASSYGSGGRSEKLFF.

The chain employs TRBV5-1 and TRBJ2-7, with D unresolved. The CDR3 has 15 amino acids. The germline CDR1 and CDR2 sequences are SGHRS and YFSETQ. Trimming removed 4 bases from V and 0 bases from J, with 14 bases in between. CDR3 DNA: TGCGCCAGCAGCGCCCCCGAGACCTACTCCTACGAGCAGTACTTC. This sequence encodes CASSAPETYSYEQYF.

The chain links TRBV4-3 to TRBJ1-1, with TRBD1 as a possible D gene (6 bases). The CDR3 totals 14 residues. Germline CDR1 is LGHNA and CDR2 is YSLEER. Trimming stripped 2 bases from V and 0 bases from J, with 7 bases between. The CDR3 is CASSQQGMNTEAFF. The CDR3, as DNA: TGCGCCAGCAGCCAACAGGGGATGAACACTGAAGCTTTCTTT.

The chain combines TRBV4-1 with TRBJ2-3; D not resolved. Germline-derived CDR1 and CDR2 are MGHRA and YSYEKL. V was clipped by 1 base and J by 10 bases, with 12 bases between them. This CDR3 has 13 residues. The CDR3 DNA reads TGCGCCAGCAGCCAAGTCGGTCCTCCTGCGCAGTATTTT. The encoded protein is CASSQVGPPAQYF.

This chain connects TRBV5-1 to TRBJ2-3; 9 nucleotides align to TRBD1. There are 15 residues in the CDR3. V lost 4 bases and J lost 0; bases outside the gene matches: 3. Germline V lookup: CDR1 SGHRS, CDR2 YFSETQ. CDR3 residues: CASSQGTGSTDTQYF. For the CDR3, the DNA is TGCGCCAGCAGCCAGGGGACAGGGAGCACAGATACGCAGTATTTT.

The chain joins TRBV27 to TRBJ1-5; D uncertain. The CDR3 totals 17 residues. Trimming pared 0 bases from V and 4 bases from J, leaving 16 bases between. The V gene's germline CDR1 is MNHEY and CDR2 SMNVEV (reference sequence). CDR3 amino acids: CASSLSFSVEENQPQHF. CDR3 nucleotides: TGTGCCAGCAGTTTATCGTTTTCGGTGGAGGAAAATCAGCCCCAGCATTTT.

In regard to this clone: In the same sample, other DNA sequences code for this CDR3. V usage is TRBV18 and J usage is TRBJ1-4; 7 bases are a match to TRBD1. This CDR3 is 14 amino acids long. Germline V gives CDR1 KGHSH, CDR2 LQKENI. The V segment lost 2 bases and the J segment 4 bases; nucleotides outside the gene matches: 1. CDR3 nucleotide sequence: TGTGCCAGCTCACCAAGGGACAGTAATGAAAAACTGTTTTTT. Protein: CASSPRDSNEKLFF.

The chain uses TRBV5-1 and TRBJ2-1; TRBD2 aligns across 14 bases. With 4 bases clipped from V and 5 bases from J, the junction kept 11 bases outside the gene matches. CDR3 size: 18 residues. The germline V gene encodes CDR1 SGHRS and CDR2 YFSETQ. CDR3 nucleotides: TGCGCCAGCAGCACGGGACTAGCGGGAGTAGGTCAGGACAATGAGCAGTTCTTC. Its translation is CASSTGLAGVGQDNEQFF.

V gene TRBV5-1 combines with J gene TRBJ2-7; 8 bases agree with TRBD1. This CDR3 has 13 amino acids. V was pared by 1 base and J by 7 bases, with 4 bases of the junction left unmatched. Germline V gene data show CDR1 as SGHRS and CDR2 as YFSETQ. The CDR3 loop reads CASSLHRGDEQYF. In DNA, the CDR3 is TGCGCCAGCAGCTTGCACAGGGGGGATGAGCAGTACTTC.

The CDR3 reads CASKSGGAWDTQYF. In DNA form, the CDR3 reads TGTGCCAGTAAGAGCGGGGGGGCGTGGGATACGCAGTATTTT. The V call is TRBV6-5, the J call TRBJ2-3; TRBD2 aligns across 10 bases. The V gene end was trimmed by 9 bases and the J gene end by 6 bases; junction bases not matched to a gene: 9. Germline V gene data show CDR1 as MNHEY and CDR2 as SVGAGI. This CDR3 spans 14 amino acids.

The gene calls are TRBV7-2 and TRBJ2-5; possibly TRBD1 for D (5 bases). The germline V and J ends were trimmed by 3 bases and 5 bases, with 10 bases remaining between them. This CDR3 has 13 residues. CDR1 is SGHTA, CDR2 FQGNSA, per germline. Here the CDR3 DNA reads TGTGCCAGCAGCTTCAGGGTTCCGGAGACCCAGTACTTC. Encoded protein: CASSFRVPETQYF.

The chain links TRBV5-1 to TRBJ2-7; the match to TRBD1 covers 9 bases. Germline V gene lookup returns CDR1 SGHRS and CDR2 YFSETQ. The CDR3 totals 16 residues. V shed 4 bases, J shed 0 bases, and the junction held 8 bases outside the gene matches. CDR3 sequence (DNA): TGCGCCAGCAGCAAAACCGGGACAGGGACCTCCTACGAGCAGTACTTC. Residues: CASSKTGTGTSYEQYF.

The CDR3 here is CASSDSGLTYEQYF. The DNA for the CDR3 is TGTGCCAGCAGTGATTCGGGACTGACCTACGAGCAGTACTTC. The chain combines TRBV6-1 with TRBJ2-7; TRBD2 might be the D (6 bases). Germline lookup yields CDR1 MNHNS and CDR2 SASEGT. This CDR3 spans 14 amino acids. Between the trimmed V and J ends, which lost 3 bases and 2 bases, there was a span of 11 bases.

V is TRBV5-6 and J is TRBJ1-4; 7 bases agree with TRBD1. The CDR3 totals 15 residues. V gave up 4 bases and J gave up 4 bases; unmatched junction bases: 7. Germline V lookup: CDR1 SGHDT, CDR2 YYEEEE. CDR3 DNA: TGTGCCAGCAGCCGGGTGGCAGGGGGTAATGAAAAACTGTTTTTT. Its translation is CASSRVAGGNEKLFF.

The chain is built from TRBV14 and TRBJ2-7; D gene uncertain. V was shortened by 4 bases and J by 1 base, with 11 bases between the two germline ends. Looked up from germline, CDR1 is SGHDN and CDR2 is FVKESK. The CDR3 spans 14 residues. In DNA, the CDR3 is TGTGCCAGCAGCCTCGACCTCGGGTCCTACGAGCAGTACTTC. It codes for CASSLDLGSYEQYF.